This T cell receptor (beta chain) appears in the sequencing data of a study of cytomegalovirus exposure and HLA in healthy donors. Overall study results and limits: When presence/absence was analysed, sequencing depth was taken to be roughly uniform across donors. Available immune exposure information covered CMV serostatus only.

A word on this clone: The antigen remains undetermined.

PCR used 60 Vbeta primers and 13 Jbeta primers. Sequenced by immunoSEQ multiplex PCR; TCRdb stores in-frame clones only, minus some. The table has around 140,000 clones, approximately 61% seen once; the top ten hold 2% to 3%. The CDR3 consists of 15 residues. Germline V lookup: CDR1 GTSNPN, CDR2 SVGIG (reference sequence). With 0 bases clipped from V and 7 bases from J, the junction kept 9 bases outside the gene matches. This clonotype originated in a middle-aged woman in good health and CMV-seronegative. The sample taken for sequencing was PBMCs. The V call is TRBV30, the J call TRBJ1-3; 7 bases fit TRBD1. The CDR3 DNA reads as TGTGCCTGGAGTGTACTTAGGGGGCTAAGGAACACCATATATTTT. It is translated as CAWSVLRGLRNTIYF.